One TCR beta chain is described in this entry. The sample originates from a study of blood T cell repertoires in COVID-19. Study in general: In each case, the material was cDNA or gDNA derived from T cells, B-cell-depleted T cells, or PBMCs.

Germline loops: CDR1 SGHAT, CDR2 FQNNGV. The ends were cut back, 6 bases at V and 3 bases at J, with 12 bases in the middle. This CDR3 contains 13 residues. Study processing details: Amplification of reference gene primers provided the estimated nucleated cell counts. Using immunoSEQ multiplex PCR, the repertoire was profiled, and TCRdb retains in-frame clones only, with some absent. V and J calls and clone size are as listed in that table; D and trimming were resolved from the DNA. The repertoire consists of some 100,000 clones, with about 90% occurring once and the leading ten covering about 1.7%. This TCR came from a human donor with active COVID-19. The donor label of this sample is uncertain. The gene calls are TRBV11-2 and TRBJ2-7, with D maybe TRBD2 (5 bases). Source material: peripheral blood. The CDR3 region is CASRSTSGYEQYF. CDR3 in DNA: TGTGCCAGCAGATCGACAAGCGGCTACGAGCAGTACTTC.